These 12 T cell receptor beta chains share one sample of origin, sequenced in a study of cytomegalovirus exposure and HLA in healthy donors. The PCR ran on 60 Vbeta and 13 Jbeta primers. The protocol was immunoSEQ multiplex PCR, while the TCRdb copy is restricted to in-frame clones and leaves out a portion. The data contain around 150,000 clones, about 79% of them singletons. Sequencing used PBMCs. These receptors all stem from a male donor in good health and CMV-seronegative.

This chain connects TRBV6-5 to TRBJ1-5; 8 bases are a match to TRBD1. With V trimmed by 4 bases and J by 1 base, 3 bases remained unmatched. There are 15 residues in the CDR3. In germline, CDR1 is MNHEY, CDR2 SVGAGI. The CDR3 nucleotides read TGTGCCAGCAGTTCGACAGGGGAAAGCAATCAGCCCCAGCATTTT. It specifies CASSSTGESNQPQHF.

This clone appeared a few times. This rearrangement joins TRBV7-3 to TRBJ2-5; perhaps TRBD1 as D (5 bases). The CDR3 sequence is 13 residues long. V lost 3 bases and J lost 5, with 10 bases in between. Germline CDR1 and CDR2: SGHTA and FQGTGA. The CDR3 spells CASSFRWGETQYF. CDR3 DNA: TGTGCCAGCAGCTTCCGGTGGGGCGAGACCCAGTACTTC.

This chain joins TRBV2 and TRBJ2-5; possibly TRBD1 for D (6 bases). Trimming shortened V by 5 bases and J by 11 bases, and 12 bases separated the two germline ends. The CDR3 loop spans 11 amino acids. CDR1 and CDR2 (germline): SNHLY, FYNNEI. The CDR3 nucleotides read TGTGCCAGCAGTACAGGGATGGAGCAGTACTTC. Translation: CASSTGMEQYF.

The rearrangement uses TRBV27 and TRBJ2-3, with D possibly matching TRBD2 (5 bases). Germline values: CDR1 MNHEY, CDR2 SMNVEV (reference sequence). CDR3 size: 21 residues. Trimming cost V 2 bases and J 3 bases, with 30 bases left between them. CDR3 residues: CASSLPGHGRATSRGTDTQYF. CDR3 DNA sequence: TGTGCCAGCAGTTTACCGGGCCATGGGCGGGCGACATCGCGCGGAACAGATACGCAGTATTTT.

This clone was detected only a few times. The chain has TRBV30 and TRBJ1-6; the D is unclear. Trimming stripped 0 bases from V and 7 bases from J, with 10 bases between. Germline CDR1 is GTSNPN and CDR2 is SVGIG (reference sequence). This CDR3 spans 14 amino acids. The DNA for the CDR3 is TGTGCCTGGAGTGTAACCAGTCTGAATTCACCCCTCCACTTT. As protein: CAWSVTSLNSPLHF. The variable domain in full, completed from reference TRBV30 and TRBJ1-6, reads SQTIHQWPATLVQPVGSPLSLECTVEGTSNPNLYWYRQAAGRGLQLLFYSVGIGQISSEVPQNLSASRPQDRQFILSSKKLLLSDSGFYLCAWSVTSLNSPLHFGNGTRLTVT.

J is TRBJ1-1 and V is TRBV5-1; no firm D call. The germline gives CDR1 SGHRS, CDR2 YFSETQ. CDR3 length: 14 amino acids. Trimming cost V 0 bases and J 3 bases, with 9 bases left between them. CDR3 DNA: TGCGCCAGCAGCTTGGCAGGAATGGACACTGAAGCTTTCTTT. Residues: CASSLAGMDTEAFF.

The V gene is TRBV19, the J gene TRBJ2-1, with TRBD2 matching 13 bases. Germline V gives CDR1 LNHDA, CDR2 SQIVND (reference sequence). Losses at the gene ends were 5 bases for V and 7 bases for J; bases not matched to a gene: 11. This CDR3 is built from 17 residues. As DNA, the CDR3 is TGTGCCAGTAGTTCAGGACTAGCGGGAGTAGGGTGGAATGAGCAGTTCTTC. Its translation is CASSSGLAGVGWNEQFF.

The chain recombines TRBV6-5 with TRBJ2-3; 7 bases agree with TRBD1. This CDR3 comprises 15 residues. Per the germline V gene, CDR1 is MNHEY and CDR2 is SVGAGI. V shed 1 base and J 1 base; nucleotides not matched to a gene: 2. The CDR3 protein is CASSYFGTGTDTQYF. The CDR3 nucleotides read TGTGCCAGCAGTTACTTTGGGACAGGCACAGATACGCAGTATTTT.

This chain links TRBV9 with TRBJ1-1, with TRBD1 identical over 7 bases. The CDR3 is 16 amino acids. J was trimmed by 0 bases and V by 0 bases; bases with no gene match: 5. CDR1 and CDR2 from the germline V gene are SGDLS and YYNGEE. CDR3 in amino acids: CASSVEPGQLNTEAFF. In DNA, the CDR3 is TGTGCCAGCAGCGTAGAGCCGGGACAGCTGAACACTGAAGCTTTCTTT.

V and J are TRBV5-5 and TRBJ2-7; D gene unclear. Germline values: CDR1 SGHKS, CDR2 YYEKEE (reference sequence). The CDR3 is 13 residues long. The ends were cut back, 0 bases at V and 3 bases at J, with 7 bases in the middle. The CDR3 sequence is CASSLVPGYEQYF. Written as DNA, the CDR3 is TGTGCCAGCAGCTTGGTTCCGGGCTACGAGCAGTACTTC. The variable domain in full, with the rest retrieved from reference TRBV5-5 and TRBJ2-7, is DAGVTQSPTHLIKTRGQQVTLRCSPISGHKSVSWYQQVLGQGPQFIFQYYEKEERGRGNFPDRFSARQFPNYSSELNVNALLLGDSALYLCASSLVPGYEQYFGPGTRLTVT.

V gene TRBV5-1 combines with J gene TRBJ2-5; perhaps TRBD2 as D (6 bases). CDR3 size: 13 residues. The germline CDR1 and CDR2 sequences are SGHRS and YFSETQ. V lost 4 bases, J lost 1 base, and 8 bases lay in between. The CDR3 DNA reads as TGCGCCAGCAGCCGGGGGTTCCAAGAGACCCAGTACTTC. It specifies CASSRGFQETQYF.

The rearrangement links TRBV19 to TRBJ2-2; 8 positions match TRBD1. CDR3 length: 16 residues. Germline lookup yields CDR1 LNHDA and CDR2 SQIVND (reference sequence). J was trimmed by 1 base and V by 3 bases; bases with no gene match: 4. CDR3 DNA sequence: TGTGCCAGTAGTATTTACGGGACAGGGAACACCGGGGAGCTGTTTTTT. The encoded protein is CASSIYGTGNTGELFF.